This T cell receptor beta chain stems from a study of blood T cells in healthy people across ages. Study-wide results and caveats: PBMCs that were unsorted prevented a conclusive naive versus antigen-experienced comparison. Estimated diversity across one million T cells was deemed an underestimate.

Together with a sample-barcoded 5' primer, a J-beta primer mix was included in a second PCR lasting roughly 7 to 11 cycles. Tags on each cDNA molecule came from a template-switch adaptor with 12 random nucleotides. A single record per CDR3 protein comes from TCRdb applying MiXCR to the 5' RACE reads. The table lists around 2 million distinct CDR3 sequences, more than 35% of them singletons. On this clonotype: The antigen is unknown. Germline and junction disagree at one end, which may indicate a read error.

Each individual donor underwent a draw of ten milliliters of peripheral blood. This CDR3 is 13 amino acids long. Germline values: CDR1 SQVTM, CDR2 ANQGSEA. The chain employs TRBV29-1 and TRBJ2-4, with D possibly TRBD2 on 7 matching bases. The source of this sequence is a human donor in good health. Input material: blood. The CDR3 DNA reads as TGCAGCGTGGGGGGGCGGGCCAAAAACACTCAGTACTTC. The encoded protein is CSVGGRAKNTQYF.